This is a list of T cell receptor beta chains from one sample in a study of blood T cell repertoires in COVID-19. Using immunoSEQ multiplex PCR, the repertoire was profiled, and TCRdb retains in-frame clones only, with some absent. The table has 80,000 to 130,000 clones, around 86% seen once. The source material was PBMCs or T cells enriched from blood (not recorded which). These receptors were obtained from a woman aged 45-60 years who had recovered from COVID-19. Each CDR3 is given with its conserved first and last residue.

TRBV11-2 | CASSLGQGREQYF
TRBV5-1 | CASSLLPPRGSGGHGTETQYF
TRBV2 | CASSLSGGYNEQFF
TRBV11-2 | CASSSIRLAGGDTGELFF
TRBV5-1 | CASRKTGTSPTYGYTF
TRBV24-1 | CATRGTGDTEAFF
TRBV29-1 | CSARTGGATNEKLFF
TRBV4-1 | CASSQGSGGSTDTQYF
TRBV28 | CASSFRRLARGETQYF
TRBV18 | CASSTPSQRGYEQYF
TRBV10-1 | CASSESQTGDLAKNIQYF
TRBV6-5 | CASTLTPGSFTEAFF
TRBV28 | CASSSPGITEAFF
TRBV9 | CASSVDYRGTDTQYF
TRBV9 | CASSNRGGAGYNEQFF
TRBV4-1 | CASSPTRTGNSGANVLTF
TRBV28 | CASSLLGSPLHF
TRBV27 | CASSLVPGEPYEQYF
TRBV7-9 | CASSRPGSSYNEQFF
TRBV5-1 | CASSLEPPGQGINIQYF
TRBV21-1 | CASSRQRGLDSYEQFF
TRBV6-2/TRBV6-3 | CASSYPGYTF
TRBV5-4 | CASSLAPGRGARNEQFF
TRBV19 | CASSMRYRGETQYF
TRBV28 | CASRRQGATYEQYF
TRBV19 | CASSIDGTVYGYTF
TRBV5-6 | CASSHRQLRARGGTQYF
TRBV6-5 | CASRLGQAPSSEQYF
TRBV28 | CASSWGLGGNTIYF
TRBV5-1 | CASSLEAGMGNEQFF
TRBV5-4 | CASSVLERGGINEQFF
TRBV28 | CASSLGDRGKSYSYEQYF
TRBV6-5 | CASSPFRGVGQPQHF
TRBV9 | CASSVDRANYGYTF
TRBV5-1 | CASSSRGPNTGELFF
TRBV9 | CASSPHSGGAGTQYF
TRBV5-4 | CASSLDPGGEDEQYF
TRBV3-1/TRBV3-2 | CASSRKVQGGGNTIYF
TRBV28 | CASSSPGGGEKLFF
TRBV3-1/TRBV3-2 | CASRQGARGGEQYF
TRBV5-4 | CASSLRSSGANTGELFF